The next 23 T cell receptor beta chains were all read from a single sample in a study of cytomegalovirus exposure and HLA in healthy donors. The PCR used 60 Vbeta and 13 Jbeta primers. Using immunoSEQ multiplex PCR, the repertoire was profiled, and TCRdb retains in-frame clones only, with some absent. The sample consists of 80,000 to 100,000 clones, over 65% of them appearing once. Sequencing input: PBMCs. The origin of the receptors is a human donor in good health.

CDR3 sequence reads: CASSLRASGGTDTQYF. The CDR3 nucleotides read TGCGCCAGCAGCTTGCGAGCTAGCGGGGGGACAGATACGCAGTATTTT. V and J are TRBV5-1 and TRBJ2-3, with 11 bases fitting TRBD2. The CDR3 consists of 16 residues. Germline loops: CDR1 SGHRS, CDR2 YFSETQ. The J segment lost 3 bases and the V segment lost 1 base, leaving 4 bases of the junction unmatched.

V usage is TRBV7-6 and J usage is TRBJ1-1; 7 bases agree with TRBD1. CDR3 length: 14 amino acids. V trimming: 8 bases; J trimming: 2 bases; junction bases outside the gene matches: 8. Looked up from germline, CDR1 is SGHVS and CDR2 is FNYEAQ. CDR3 residues: CASSAGGLNTEAFF. The CDR3 DNA sequence: TGTGCCAGCTCGGCAGGGGGGCTTAACACTGAAGCTTTCTTT.

This chain connects TRBV20-1 to TRBJ2-7, with TRBD2 matching 7 bases. The ends lost 5 bases at V and 4 bases at J; junction bases unmatched: 2. Germline V CDR1 and CDR2: DFQATT, SNEGSKA (reference sequence). This CDR3 region has 11 residues. CDR3 coding DNA: TGCAGTGCTGGGAGGGAATACGAGCAGTACTTC. It encodes CSAGREYEQYF.

J is TRBJ1-5 and V is TRBV7-9; D not certain. Germline-derived CDR1 and CDR2 are SEHNR and FQNEAQ (reference sequence). The CDR3 extends over 12 amino acids. Trimming left V 5 bases short and J 4 bases short, with 6 bases between. CDR3 coding DNA: TGTGCCAGCAGCCCTTTTAATCAGCCCCAGCATTTT. Amino acid sequence: CASSPFNQPQHF.

V gene TRBV7-9 combines with J gene TRBJ2-1; 9 bases line up with TRBD2. V lost 8 bases, J lost 6 bases, and 5 bases stayed unmatched. The germline V gene encodes CDR1 SEHNR and CDR2 FQNEAQ (reference sequence). CDR3 length: 13 amino acids. Written as DNA, the CDR3 is TGTGCCAGCTTAGGGACTAGCCGCAATGAGCAGTTCTTC. This codes for CASLGTSRNEQFF.

This clone was seen just once. For the CDR3, the DNA is TGTGCCAGCACCCAAACTAGGACGGGGAGCTCCTACAATGAGCAGTTCTTC. As protein: CASTQTRTGSSYNEQFF. The chain joins TRBV25-1 to TRBJ2-1, with a possible D match to TRBD2 (5 bases). The CDR3 has 17 amino acids. Trimming stripped 7 bases from V and 0 bases from J, with 19 bases between. Germline V gives CDR1 MGHDK, CDR2 SYGVNS.

The rearrangement joins TRBV7-2 to TRBJ1-1; TRBD1 matches at 7 bases. V lost 7 bases and J lost 3; bases outside the gene matches: 8. The CDR3 totals 14 residues. Germline assignment: CDR1 SGHTA and CDR2 FQGNSA. The CDR3 DNA sequence: TGTGCCAGCACCCGGACCACAGGGGACACTGAAGCTTTCTTT. Translating it yields CASTRTTGDTEAFF.

The rearrangement uses TRBV7-2 and TRBJ2-7, with 7 bases aligning to TRBD2. This CDR3 contains 16 residues. The V and J ends lost 1 base and 1 base, in that order; junction bases with no gene match: 7. Looked up from germline, CDR1 is SGHTA and CDR2 is FQGNSA. Here the CDR3 reads CASSLVSASGSYEQYF. In DNA, the CDR3 is TGTGCCAGCAGCTTAGTCTCGGCTAGCGGTTCCTACGAGCAGTACTTC.

This clone was seen a single time. The chain combines TRBV7-2 with TRBJ2-1; 9 bases are shared with TRBD2. CDR3 length equals 13 residues. CDR1 and CDR2 (germline): SGHTA, FQGNSA. V was pared by 10 bases and J by 10 bases, with 11 bases of the junction left unmatched. CDR3 loop: CATRAGGVGEQFF. In DNA form, the CDR3 reads TGTGCCACCCGAGCGGGGGGCGTTGGGGAGCAGTTCTTC.

The chain links TRBV6-5 to TRBJ2-7, with TRBD1 identical over 7 bases. Germline CDR1 reads MNHEY; CDR2 reads SVGAGI. This CDR3 contains 14 residues. The junction had 3 bases not matched to a gene; V was cut back by 1 base and J by 3 bases. In nucleotides, the CDR3 is TGTGCCAGCAGTTACTTCCGGGACAGCTACGAGCAGTACTTC. Its protein product is CASSYFRDSYEQYF.

The chain joins TRBV5-6 to TRBJ2-2; 11 nucleotides line up with TRBD2. The CDR3 sequence is 19 residues long. V lost 3 bases, J lost 8 bases, and 18 bases stayed unmatched. Looked up from germline, CDR1 is SGHDT and CDR2 is YYEEEE. CDR3 sequence (DNA): TGTGCCAGCAGCTCGATAGCGGGAGGGAATTTACCACTCCCGGGGGAGCTGTTTTTT. Translating it yields CASSSIAGGNLPLPGELFF. The whole variable domain, remainder taken from reference TRBV5-6 and TRBJ2-2, is DAGVTQSPTHLIKTRGQQVTLRCSPKSGHDTVSWYQQALGQGPQFIFQYYEEEERQRGNFPDRFSGHQFPNYSSELNVNALLLGDSALYLCASSSIAGGNLPLPGELFFGEGSRLTVL.

The J gene is TRBJ1-2, the V gene TRBV6-1; the D gene is possibly TRBD1 (5 bases). Trimming cost V 10 bases and J 8 bases, with 17 bases left between them. This CDR3 has 12 amino acids. Germline V gene sequence: CDR1 MNHNS, CDR2 SASEGT. CDR3 nucleotides: TGTGCCACCCTGGGACTCAACTGGGGCTACACCTTC. As protein: CATLGLNWGYTF.

The gene calls are TRBV2 and TRBJ2-5; D perhaps matches TRBD2 (7 bases). The J call may be wrong; the DNA end is better matched by TRBJ2-7. The germline V gene encodes CDR1 SNHLY and CDR2 FYNNEI. The CDR3 covers 15 residues. CDR3 bases: TGTGCCAGCAGTCCAGGAAGCGGGACAATGTACGAGCAGTACTTC. Its translation is CASSPGSGTMYEQYF.

The J gene is TRBJ1-1, the V gene TRBV5-6; 11 bases fit TRBD1. The V gene end was trimmed by 5 bases and the J gene end by 0 bases; junction bases not matched to a gene: 12. The germline CDR1 and CDR2 sequences are SGHDT and YYEEEE. CDR3 length: 18 amino acids. The CDR3 protein is CASRGGTGGNFMNTEAFF. Written as DNA, the CDR3 is TGTGCCAGCAGGGGAGGGACAGGGGGGAACTTCATGAACACTGAAGCTTTCTTT.

The chain joins TRBV15 to TRBJ1-2; maybe TRBD1 (6 bases). Trimming removed 1 base at V and 8 bases at J, with 14 bases between. The germline V gene has CDR1 LNHNV and CDR2 YYDKDF (reference sequence). The CDR3 covers 14 residues. CDR3 in amino acids: CATSRGRGGGGYTF. DNA for the CDR3: TGTGCCACCAGCAGAGGCCGTGGGGGCGGGGGCTACACCTTC.

The J gene is TRBJ2-7, the V gene TRBV28; TRBD1 aligns across 10 bases. V shed 2 bases, J shed 3 bases, and the junction held 1 base outside the gene matches. CDR3 length equals 14 residues. Germline assignment: CDR1 MDHEN and CDR2 SYDVKM. The CDR3 spells CASSLGQGGYEQYF. CDR3 coding DNA: TGTGCCAGCAGTTTAGGACAGGGGGGCTACGAGCAGTACTTC.

V is TRBV7-6 and J is TRBJ2-5; 13 bases align to TRBD2. Germline CDR1 is SGHVS and CDR2 is FNYEAQ. Trimming cost V 1 base and J 4 bases; bases outside gene matches: 3. The CDR3 has 16 amino acids. For the CDR3, the DNA is TGTGCCAGCAGCTTAGGGGGACTAGCGGGAACAGAGACCCAGTACTTC. This gives the protein CASSLGGLAGTETQYF.

The chain links TRBV7-9 to TRBJ2-3, with 7 nucleotides matching TRBD1. The germline V gene has CDR1 SEHNR and CDR2 FQNEAQ (reference sequence). With V trimmed by 5 bases and J by 0 bases, 5 bases remained unmatched. The CDR3 is 15 amino acids. The CDR3 reads CASSPDRLSTDTQYF. CDR3 in DNA: TGTGCCAGCAGCCCGGACAGGCTCAGCACAGATACGCAGTATTTT.

The V gene is TRBV30, the J gene TRBJ2-5, with D perhaps matching TRBD2 (5 bases). The end of the DNA aligns better with TRBJ2-7, so the J call may be wrong. The CDR3 loop spans 15 amino acids. Germline V gene sequence: CDR1 GTSNPN, CDR2 SVGIG (reference sequence). CDR3 protein: CAWSVRRSGSYEQYF. For the CDR3, the DNA is TGTGCCTGGAGTGTTAGGAGGAGCGGTTCCTACGAGCAGTACTTC.

The V call is TRBV2, the J call TRBJ2-5, with TRBD2 matching over 8 bases. The CDR3 has 15 residues. J gave up 4 bases and V 5 bases, and 9 bases lay outside the gene matches. Germline assignment: CDR1 SNHLY and CDR2 FYNNEI. CDR3 DNA sequence: TGTGCCAGCAGTCCTACCATAGCGGGACTAGAGACCCAGTACTTC. Translating it yields CASSPTIAGLETQYF.

The J gene is TRBJ1-1, the V gene TRBV2; a possible D gene is TRBD1 (6 bases). CDR1 is SNHLY and CDR2 is FYNNEI in the germline V gene. The CDR3 runs 16 residues. V was pared by 1 base and J by 2 bases, with 14 bases between. CDR3 residues: CASSEGRGGLNTEAFF. CDR3 DNA: TGTGCCAGCAGTGAAGGGAGGGGGGGGCTAAACACTGAAGCTTTCTTT.

The chain employs TRBV7-9 and TRBJ2-7; D might be TRBD2 (6 bases). V shed 1 base and J shed 3 bases, with 13 bases lying between them. From germline, CDR1 is SEHNR and CDR2 FQNEAQ (reference sequence). The CDR3 runs to 15 residues. The CDR3 spells CASSLGKSSVYEQYF. CDR3 nucleotide sequence: TGTGCCAGCAGCTTAGGAAAGTCTAGCGTCTACGAGCAGTACTTC.

The chain links TRBV30 to TRBJ1-5; D is uncertain. Germline CDR1 is GTSNPN and CDR2 is SVGIG (reference sequence). The CDR3 length is 17 residues. Trimming took 2 bases from V and 0 from J, leaving 17 bases between them. The CDR3 sequence is CAWSSGRGSYSNQPQHF. As DNA, the CDR3 is TGTGCCTGGAGTAGCGGACGGGGATCTTATAGCAATCAGCCCCAGCATTTT.